The table lists the clone carrying this T cell receptor (beta chain) with a few counts. Antigen unknown. The sample comes from a study of blood T cells in healthy people across ages. General study points: Age showed a roughly linear inverse relationship with TCR beta diversity per million T cells.

A second PCR, run for roughly 7 to 11 cycles, used a sample-barcoded 5' primer plus a J-beta primer mix. Each cDNA was tagged by a template-switch adaptor containing 12 random nucleotides. One entry per CDR3 protein, called by TCRdb with MiXCR from the 5' RACE reads. The data contain hundreds of thousands of distinct CDR3 sequences, around a fifth of them singletons. The CDR3 has 13 residues. The V gene's germline CDR1 is GTSNPN and CDR2 SVGIG (reference sequence). The V and J ends lost 8 bases and 1 base respectively, with 14 bases between them. The sequencing sample was made of blood. The chain couples TRBV30 to TRBJ1-1, with a tentative D call TRBD1 (5 bases). The sequence derives from a man in his sixties or seventies in good health. As DNA, the CDR3 is TGTGCCGCATGGAACAGGCAGAACACTGAAGCTTTCTTT. Amino acid sequence: CAAWNRQNTEAFF.